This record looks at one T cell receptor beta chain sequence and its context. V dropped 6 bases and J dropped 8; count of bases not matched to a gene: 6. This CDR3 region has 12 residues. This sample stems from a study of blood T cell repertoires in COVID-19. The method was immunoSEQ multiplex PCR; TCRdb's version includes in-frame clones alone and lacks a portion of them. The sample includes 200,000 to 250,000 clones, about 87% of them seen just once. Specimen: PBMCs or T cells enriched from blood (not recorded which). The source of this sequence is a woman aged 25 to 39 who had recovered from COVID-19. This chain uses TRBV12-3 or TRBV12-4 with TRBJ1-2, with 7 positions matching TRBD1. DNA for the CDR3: TGTGCCAGCAGACCGGACAGGCTCGGCTACACCTTC. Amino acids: CASRPDRLGYTF.